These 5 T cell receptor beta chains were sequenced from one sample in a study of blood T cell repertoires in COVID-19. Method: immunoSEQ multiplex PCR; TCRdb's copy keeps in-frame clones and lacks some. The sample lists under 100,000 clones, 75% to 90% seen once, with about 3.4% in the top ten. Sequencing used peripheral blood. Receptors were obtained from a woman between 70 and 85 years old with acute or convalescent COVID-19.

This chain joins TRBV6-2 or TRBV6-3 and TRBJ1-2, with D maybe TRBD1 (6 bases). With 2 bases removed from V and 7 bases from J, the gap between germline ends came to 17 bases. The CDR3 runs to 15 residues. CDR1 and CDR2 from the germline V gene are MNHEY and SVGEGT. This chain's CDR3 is CASSYNRELRGGYTF. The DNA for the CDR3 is TGTGCCAGCAGTTACAACAGGGAGCTCCGAGGTGGCTACACCTTC.

The CDR3 nucleotides read TGTGCCAGCAGCGCACCACAGGGATTCGGGTCCAATGAGCAGTTCTTC. Translated: CASSAPQGFGSNEQFF. V is TRBV3-1 (or the pseudogene TRBV3-2) and J is TRBJ2-1, with D possibly TRBD1 on 6 matching bases. Germline CDR1 reads LGHDT; CDR2 reads YNNKEL (reference sequence). The CDR3 runs 16 residues. Trimming shortened V by 5 bases and J by 6 bases, and 20 bases separated the two germline ends.

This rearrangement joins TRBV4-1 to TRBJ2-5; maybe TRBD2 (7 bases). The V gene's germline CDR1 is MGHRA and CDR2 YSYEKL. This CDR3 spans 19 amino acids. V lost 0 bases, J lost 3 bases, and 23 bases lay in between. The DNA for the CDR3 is TGCGCCAGCAGCCAAGATCGACTAGCTGGGGGGGCGGGTAAAGAGACCCAGTACTTC. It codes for CASSQDRLAGGAGKETQYF.

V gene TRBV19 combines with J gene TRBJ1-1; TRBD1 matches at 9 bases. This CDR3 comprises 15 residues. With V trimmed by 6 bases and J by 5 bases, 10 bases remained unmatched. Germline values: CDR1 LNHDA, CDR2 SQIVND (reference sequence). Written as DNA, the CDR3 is TGTGCCAGTAGACCTCCGGGACAGGGATCTACTGAAGCTTTCTTT. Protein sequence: CASRPPGQGSTEAFF.

The CDR3 sequence: CASRSTSGASNEQFF. The CDR3 nucleotides read TGTGCCAGCAGGTCAACTAGCGGGGCCTCCAATGAGCAGTTCTTC. The genes are TRBV6-5 and TRBJ2-1, with TRBD2 matching over 10 bases. After removal of 6 bases from V and 6 bases from J, the junction contained 8 bases not matched to a gene. Germline V gene sequence: CDR1 MNHEY, CDR2 SVGAGI. CDR3 length equals 15 residues.